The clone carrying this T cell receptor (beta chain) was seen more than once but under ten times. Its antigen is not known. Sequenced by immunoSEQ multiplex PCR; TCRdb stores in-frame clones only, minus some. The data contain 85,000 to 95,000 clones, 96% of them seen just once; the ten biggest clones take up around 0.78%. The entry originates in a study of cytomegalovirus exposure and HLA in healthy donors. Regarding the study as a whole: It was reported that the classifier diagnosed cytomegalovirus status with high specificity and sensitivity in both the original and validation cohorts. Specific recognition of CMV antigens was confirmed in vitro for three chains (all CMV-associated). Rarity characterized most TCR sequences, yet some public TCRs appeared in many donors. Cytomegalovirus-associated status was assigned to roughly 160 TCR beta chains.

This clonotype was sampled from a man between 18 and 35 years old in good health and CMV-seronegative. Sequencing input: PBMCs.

The CDR3 DNA reads as TGCGCCAGCAGCCAAGGCTCAGGTTCTAATGAAAAACTGTTTTTT. Translating gives CASSQGSGSNEKLFF. This chain uses TRBV4-1 with TRBJ1-4; no clear D. CDR3 length: 15 residues. Germline V CDR1 and CDR2: MGHRA, YSYEKL. Deletions cut 1 base from V and 3 bases from J, with 9 bases between.